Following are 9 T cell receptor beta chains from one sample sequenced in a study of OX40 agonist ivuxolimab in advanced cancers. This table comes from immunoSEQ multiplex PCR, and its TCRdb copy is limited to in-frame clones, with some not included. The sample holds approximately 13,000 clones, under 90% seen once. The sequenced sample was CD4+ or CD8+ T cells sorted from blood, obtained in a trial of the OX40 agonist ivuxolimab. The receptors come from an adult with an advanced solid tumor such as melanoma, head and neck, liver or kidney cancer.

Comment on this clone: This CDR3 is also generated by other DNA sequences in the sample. CDR3 amino acids: CASSVVGPGNTGELFF. The DNA for the CDR3 is TGTGCCAGCAGCGTAGTGGGGCCGGGGAACACCGGGGAGCTGTTTTTT. The rearrangement links TRBV9 to TRBJ2-2; D may be TRBD1 (5 bases). V lost 0 bases, J lost 1 base, and 10 bases lay in between. The CDR3 runs to 16 residues. The germline V gene encodes CDR1 SGDLS and CDR2 YYNGEE.

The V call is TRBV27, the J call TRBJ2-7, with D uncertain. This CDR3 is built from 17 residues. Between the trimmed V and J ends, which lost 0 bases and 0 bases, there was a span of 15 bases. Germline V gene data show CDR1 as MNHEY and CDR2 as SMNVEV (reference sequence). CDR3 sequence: CASSLSLGTFSSYEQYF. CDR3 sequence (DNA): TGTGCCAGCAGTTTATCCTTAGGAACATTTTCCTCCTACGAGCAGTACTTC.

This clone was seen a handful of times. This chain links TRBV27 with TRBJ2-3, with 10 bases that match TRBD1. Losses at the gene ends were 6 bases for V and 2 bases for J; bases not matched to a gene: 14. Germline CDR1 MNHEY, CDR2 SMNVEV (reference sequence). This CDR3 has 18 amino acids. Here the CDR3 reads CASSRTSRTGGYTDTQYF. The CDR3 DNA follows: TGTGCCAGCAGCCGTACATCGAGGACAGGGGGTTACACAGATACGCAGTATTTT.

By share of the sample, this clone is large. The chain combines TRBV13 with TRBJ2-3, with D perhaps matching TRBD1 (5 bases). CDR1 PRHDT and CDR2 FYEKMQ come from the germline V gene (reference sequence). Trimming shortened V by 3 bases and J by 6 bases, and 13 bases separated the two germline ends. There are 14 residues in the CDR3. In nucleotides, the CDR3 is TGTGCCAGCAGCTTGGGGCCCCCTGCGGATACGCAGTATTTT. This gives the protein CASSLGPPADTQYF.

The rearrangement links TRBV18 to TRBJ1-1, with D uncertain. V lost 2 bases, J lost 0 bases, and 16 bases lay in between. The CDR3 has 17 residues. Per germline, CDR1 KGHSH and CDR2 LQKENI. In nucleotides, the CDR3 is TGTGCCAGCTCACCAAAAGAGGAGACACTCGTGAACACTGAAGCTTTCTTT. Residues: CASSPKEETLVNTEAFF.

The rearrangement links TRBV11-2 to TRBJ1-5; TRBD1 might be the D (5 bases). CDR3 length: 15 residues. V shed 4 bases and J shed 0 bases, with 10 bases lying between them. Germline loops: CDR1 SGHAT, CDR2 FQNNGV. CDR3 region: CASSYGTASNQPQHF. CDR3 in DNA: TGTGCCAGCAGCTATGGGACGGCTAGCAATCAGCCCCAGCATTTT.

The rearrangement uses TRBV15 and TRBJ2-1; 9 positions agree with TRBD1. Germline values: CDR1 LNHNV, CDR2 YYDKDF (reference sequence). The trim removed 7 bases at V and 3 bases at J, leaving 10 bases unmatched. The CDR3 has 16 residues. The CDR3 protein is CATKDPGQGDYNEQFF. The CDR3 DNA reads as TGTGCCACCAAAGATCCGGGACAGGGAGACTACAATGAGCAGTTCTTC.

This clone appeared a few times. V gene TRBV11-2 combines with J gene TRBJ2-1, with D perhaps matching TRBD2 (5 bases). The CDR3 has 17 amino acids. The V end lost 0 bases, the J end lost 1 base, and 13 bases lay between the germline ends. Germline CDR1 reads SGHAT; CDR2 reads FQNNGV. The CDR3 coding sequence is TGTGCCAGCAGCTTAGATGTGGCGGGCCAGTCCTACAATGAGCAGTTCTTC. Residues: CASSLDVAGQSYNEQFF.

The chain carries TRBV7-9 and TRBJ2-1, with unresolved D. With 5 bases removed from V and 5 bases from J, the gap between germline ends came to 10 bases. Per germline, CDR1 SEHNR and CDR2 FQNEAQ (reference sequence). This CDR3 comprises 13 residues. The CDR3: CASSADLHNEQFF. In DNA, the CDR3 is TGTGCCAGCAGCGCCGACTTACACAATGAGCAGTTCTTC.